What follows are 16 T cell receptor beta chains derived from one specimen sequenced in a study of cytomegalovirus exposure and HLA in healthy donors. The PCR was carried out with 60 Vbeta primers and 13 Jbeta primers. The data were produced by immunoSEQ multiplex PCR, yet TCRdb's version contains in-frame clones alone and is incomplete. The sample shows almost 200,000 clones, 70% to 80% of them seen only once. The sequenced sample was PBMCs. Receptor source: a young man in good health and CMV-seronegative.

This chain links TRBV2 with TRBJ1-2; the D gene is possibly TRBD1 (6 bases). This CDR3 is 15 amino acids long. V gave up 6 bases and J gave up 1 base, with 15 bases separating them. CDR1 and CDR2 from the germline V gene are SNHLY and FYNNEI. The DNA of the CDR3 is TGTGCCAGCAGCGCGAGGACAGATATTAACTATGGCTACACCTTC. Its protein product is CASSARTDINYGYTF.

The chain combines TRBV5-6 with TRBJ1-4, with 8 bases identical to TRBD1. V was pared by 6 bases and J by 4 bases, with 8 bases of the junction left unmatched. Germline V gene sequence: CDR1 SGHDT, CDR2 YYEEEE. The CDR3 length is 15 residues. CDR3 coding DNA: TGTGCCAGCACCTTATTGGACAGGGATAATGAAAAACTGTTTTTT. Protein sequence: CASTLLDRDNEKLFF.

The chain uses TRBV5-1 and TRBJ2-7; 13 nucleotides match TRBD2. Germline loops: CDR1 SGHRS, CDR2 YFSETQ. The CDR3 is made up of 20 amino acids. V lost 0 bases and J lost 2; bases outside the gene matches: 14. The DNA for the CDR3 is TGCGCCAGCAGCTTGGGGGTGACTAGCGGGAGGTTCGTTGGGGCCTACGAGCAGTACTTC. Translated: CASSLGVTSGRFVGAYEQYF.

This rearrangement joins TRBV10-2 to TRBJ2-3, with 12 bases that match TRBD2. The CDR3 consists of 17 residues. The germline CDR1 and CDR2 sequences are WSHSY and SAAADI. J gave up 4 bases and V 4 bases, and 9 bases lay outside the gene matches. CDR3 residues: CASSGGSTSGSPDTQYF. The CDR3 region has the DNA TGCGCCAGCAGTGGGGGATCGACTAGCGGGAGCCCAGATACGCAGTATTTT.

The V call is TRBV14, the J call TRBJ2-1; 8 positions match TRBD2. Germline lookup yields CDR1 SGHDN and CDR2 FVKESK. J gave up 7 bases and V 0 bases, and 8 bases lay outside the gene matches. This CDR3 spans 16 amino acids. The CDR3 here is CASSQEGGGRRNEQFF. In DNA, the CDR3 is TGTGCCAGCAGCCAAGAAGGAGGCGGGAGGAGGAATGAGCAGTTCTTC.

The chain couples TRBV11-2 to TRBJ2-1; TRBD2 matches at 8 bases. The CDR3 contains 15 residues. Germline V gene data show CDR1 as SGHAT and CDR2 as FQNNGV. V lost 7 bases and J lost 7; bases outside the gene matches: 12. This chain's CDR3 is CASNPTGTRLNEQFF. The CDR3 DNA reads as TGTGCCAGCAATCCCACCGGGACTAGGTTGAATGAGCAGTTCTTC.

The J gene is TRBJ2-6, the V gene TRBV10-1, with a weak D call TRBD1 (5 bases). V lost 3 bases and J lost 3, with 12 bases in between. CDR3 length: 16 amino acids. Germline assignment: CDR1 WNHNN and CDR2 SYGVQD (reference sequence). CDR3 in DNA: TGCGCCAGCAGTGATTACAGGCTAGGTGGGGCCAACGTCCTGACTTTC. This codes for CASSDYRLGGANVLTF.

The rearrangement links TRBV5-4 to TRBJ1-1; no clear D. Germline V gene sequence: CDR1 SGHNT, CDR2 YYREEE (reference sequence). V dropped 1 base and J dropped 7 bases, with 8 bases sitting between them. The CDR3 sequence is 12 residues long. The CDR3 nucleotides read TGTGCCAGCAGCTTGTCCGCGGGTGAAGCTTTCTTT. Its translation is CASSLSAGEAFF. The full variable domain, with the rest looked up from reference TRBV5-4 and TRBJ1-1, is ETGVTQSPTHLIKTRGQQVTLRCSSQSGHNTVSWYQQALGQGPQFIFQYYREEENGRGNFPPRFSGLQFPNYSSELNVNALELDDSALYLCASSLSAGEAFFGQGTRLTVV.

V gene TRBV30 combines with J gene TRBJ1-4; D gene uncertain. Germline CDR1 reads GTSNPN; CDR2 reads SVGIG (reference sequence). The germline V and J ends were trimmed by 3 bases and 7 bases, with 15 bases remaining between them. The CDR3 is 14 residues long. CDR3 bases: TGTGCCTGGAGGACGGCGGGATTAAGTGAAAAACTGTTTTTT. Encoded protein: CAWRTAGLSEKLFF.

J is TRBJ1-4 and V is TRBV2, with D perhaps TRBD1 (6 bases). CDR3 length: 15 residues. Germline V CDR1 and CDR2: SNHLY, FYNNEI. Trimming pared 6 bases from V and 8 bases from J, leaving 19 bases between. The CDR3 protein is CASRGWGGLEEKLFF. The DNA of the CDR3 is TGTGCCAGCAGGGGTTGGGGGGGCTTGGAGGAAAAACTGTTTTTT.

The V call is TRBV27, the J call TRBJ2-3; D uncertain. The CDR3 is 16 amino acids. Per the germline V gene, CDR1 is MNHEY and CDR2 is SMNVEV (reference sequence). The V gene lost 3 bases and the J gene lost 3 bases, with 16 bases spanning the gap. DNA of the CDR3: TGTGCCAGCAGTTTTCTTGAATCGAGAGGTACAGATACGCAGTATTTT. This encodes CASSFLESRGTDTQYF.

The J gene is TRBJ1-2, the V gene TRBV28; D possibly corresponds to TRBD1 (5 bases). V was shortened by 3 bases and J by 0 bases, with 14 bases between the two germline ends. The CDR3 sequence is 16 residues long. The V gene's germline CDR1 is MDHEN and CDR2 SYDVKM. The CDR3 here is CASSLHRSVANYGYTF. CDR3 sequence (DNA): TGTGCCAGCAGTTTGCACAGGTCGGTGGCTAACTATGGCTACACCTTC.

In DNA form, the CDR3 reads TGCGCCAGCAGCCTCAGCGGGCAGGGCTATGAGCAGTTCTTC. Residues: CASSLSGQGYEQFF. The chain is built from TRBV5-1 and TRBJ2-1; D possibly corresponds to TRBD2 (6 bases). The germline CDR1 and CDR2 sequences are SGHRS and YFSETQ. Trimming took off 4 bases at V and 8 bases at J, with 16 bases between the two ends. This CDR3 region has 14 residues.

The genes are TRBV27 and TRBJ2-5; 8 nucleotides agree with TRBD1. The CDR3 contains 13 residues. The germline V gene encodes CDR1 MNHEY and CDR2 SMNVEV (reference sequence). Trimming cost V 9 bases and J 4 bases; bases outside gene matches: 7. CDR3 sequence (DNA): TGTGCCAGTGGACAGGGTATGGGAGAGACCCAGTACTTC. Amino acids: CASGQGMGETQYF.

The chain combines TRBV28 with TRBJ1-1, with 7 positions matching TRBD1. This CDR3 has 15 amino acids. The trim removed 6 bases at V and 5 bases at J, leaving 12 bases unmatched. CDR1 and CDR2 (germline): MDHEN, SYDVKM. The CDR3 sequence is CASRIETGYGTEAFF. CDR3 nucleotide sequence: TGTGCCAGCAGGATAGAGACAGGGTACGGGACTGAAGCTTTCTTT.

The chain links TRBV7-2 to TRBJ2-7; no definite D call. Trimming removed 6 bases from V and 3 bases from J, with 18 bases in between. The CDR3 covers 15 residues. Germline loops: CDR1 SGHTA, CDR2 FQGNSA. This CDR3 reads CASRGPFQAIYEQYF. The CDR3, as DNA: TGTGCCAGCAGGGGCCCCTTTCAGGCGATCTACGAGCAGTACTTC.